Listed below are T cell receptor beta chains from one sample, sequenced in a study of blood T cell repertoires in COVID-19. Sequenced by immunoSEQ multiplex PCR; TCRdb stores in-frame clones only, minus some. The sample consists of a few hundred thousand clones, 85% of them appearing once. The specimen was peripheral blood. These receptors were collected from a woman under 30 with acute or convalescent COVID-19. The CDR3 runs from the conserved cysteine through the conserved F or W. D genes are given only for firm matches. Size is omitted from some rows. Given values are once, few, many or a class for expanded clones.

-	TRBV12-3/TRBV12-4	TRBJ1-2	-	CASAGSLNYGYTF	TGTGCCAGTGCAGGGTCTCTAAACTATGGCTACACCTTC
-	TRBV25-1	TRBJ1-5	-	CASSESTPGSNQPQHF	TGTGCCAGCAGTGAATCTACTCCGGGAAGCAATCAGCCCCAGCATTTT
-	TRBV5-1	TRBJ1-1	-	CASSLSVSQGAEAFF	TGCGCCAGCAGCTTGAGTGTCTCACAGGGAGCTGAAGCTTTCTTT
-	TRBV5-1	TRBJ1-3	TRBD1	CASSRTGAEGNTIYF	TGCGCCAGCAGCCGTACAGGGGCCGAAGGAAACACCATATATTTT
-	TRBV7-7	TRBJ2-7	TRBD1	CASSRGQGAFEQYF	TGTGCCAGCAGCCGCGGACAGGGGGCGTTCGAGCAGTACTTC
-	TRBV28	TRBJ2-3	-	CASRGGISTDTQYF	TGTGCCAGCAGAGGCGGAATTAGCACAGATACGCAGTATTTT
few	TRBV18	TRBJ1-1	-	CASSPDKNTEAFF	TGTGCCAGCTCCCCAGACAAGAACACTGAAGCTTTCTTT
-	TRBV7-8	TRBJ1-4	TRBD1	CASSFGQGYEKLFF	TGTGCCAGCAGCTTCGGACAGGGGTACGAAAAACTGTTTTTT
-	TRBV2	TRBJ1-3	TRBD1	CASVDRIGNTIYF	TGTGCCAGCGTGGACAGGATTGGAAACACCATATATTTT
few	TRBV5-1	TRBJ2-2	-	CASRGAWTGELFF	TGCGCCAGCAGGGGGGCTTGGACCGGGGAGCTGTTTTTT
-	TRBV24-1	TRBJ2-5	-	CATSDPAKGGAVETQYF	TGTGCCACCAGTGATCCCGCCAAGGGGGGGGCAGTGGAGACCCAGTACTTC
-	TRBV5-1	TRBJ1-2	TRBD1	CASSLTGGGGYGYTF	TGCGCCAGCAGCTTGACAGGGGGCGGTGGCTATGGCTACACCTTC
-	TRBV9	TRBJ1-1	-	CASSPAVMDTEAFF	TGTGCCAGCAGCCCGGCGGTGATGGACACTGAAGCTTTCTTT
-	TRBV2	TRBJ1-2	TRBD1	CASRNTGTGSHGYTF	TGTGCCAGCAGAAATACCGGGACAGGGTCTCATGGCTACACCTTC
-	TRBV10-3	TRBJ1-1	TRBD1	CAISERGQGARNTEAFF	TGTGCCATCAGTGAGAGGGGACAGGGGGCTCGGAACACTGAAGCTTTCTTT
-	TRBV28	TRBJ1-2	-	CASRPVIRSYGYTF	TGTGCCAGCAGGCCCGTCATTAGGAGCTATGGCTACACCTTC
-	TRBV6-5	TRBJ2-7	-	CASSPGDIGTYEQYF	TGTGCCAGCAGTCCCGGGGACATAGGAACCTACGAGCAGTACTTC
-	TRBV7-8	TRBJ2-7	TRBD2	CASNPGTGLAGEQYF	TGTGCCAGCAATCCCGGCACGGGACTAGCGGGCGAGCAGTACTTC
-	TRBV5-1	TRBJ2-3	TRBD2	CASSQAGDGADTQYF	TGCGCCAGCAGCCAAGCGGGGGACGGCGCAGATACGCAGTATTTT
-	TRBV28	TRBJ2-1	-	CASQRVDLYNEQFF	TGTGCCAGCCAGAGGGTAGACCTCTACAATGAGCAGTTCTTC
-	TRBV4-2	TRBJ1-1	-	CASSQAWGDGGTEAFF	TGTGCCAGCAGCCAAGCATGGGGGGACGGGGGCACTGAAGCTTTCTTT
-	TRBV7-9	TRBJ2-5	-	CASSFELSGQETQYF	TGTGCCAGCAGCTTTGAATTGAGCGGACAAGAGACCCAGTACTTC
-	TRBV5-1	TRBJ1-4	-	CASSLSMTGYATNEKLFF	TGCGCCAGCAGCCTCTCAATGACAGGCTATGCAACTAATGAAAAACTGTTTTTT
-	TRBV3-1/TRBV3-2	TRBJ2-5	-	CASSQALAGETQYF	TGTGCCAGCAGCCAGGCCCTCGCGGGAGAGACCCAGTACTTC
-	TRBV3-1/TRBV3-2	TRBJ2-1	-	CASSQGNGVYNEQFF	TGTGCCAGCAGCCAAGGAAACGGGGTCTACAATGAGCAGTTCTTC
-	TRBV11-2	TRBJ2-7	TRBD1	CASSGDRYEQYF	TGTGCCAGCAGCGGGGACAGGTACGAGCAGTACTTC
many	TRBV7-9	TRBJ2-2	-	CASSLAGSLTGELFF	TGTGCCAGCAGCTTGGCCGGGAGCCTAACCGGGGAGCTGTTTTTT
-	TRBV14	TRBJ2-5	-	CASSPRNFQETQYF	TGTGCCAGCAGCCCGAGAAACTTCCAAGAGACCCAGTACTTC
-	TRBV6-5	TRBJ1-2	TRBD1	CASSRQGLTYGYTF	TGTGCCAGCAGTAGACAGGGATTAACCTATGGCTACACCTTC
-	TRBV7-2	TRBJ1-2	TRBD1	CASSLGAGGWSYGYTF	TGTGCCAGCAGCTTAGGGGCAGGGGGCTGGAGCTATGGCTACACCTTC
-	TRBV6-5	TRBJ1-5	-	CASRGRNENQPQHF	TGTGCCAGCAGAGGGAGAAACGAAAATCAGCCCCAGCATTTT
once	TRBV7-2	TRBJ2-7	-	CASSIEVGREQYF	TGTGCCAGCAGCATAGAGGTAGGGAGGGAGCAGTACTTC
-	TRBV7-9	TRBJ2-1	-	CASSPRRSSYNEQFF	TGTGCCAGCAGCCCTCGGAGGAGCTCCTACAATGAGCAGTTCTTC
-	TRBV27	TRBJ2-7	TRBD1	CASSLMGTGMGYEQYF	TGTGCCAGCAGTTTAATGGGGACAGGGATGGGGTACGAGCAGTACTTC
-	TRBV6-5	TRBJ1-6	TRBD1	CASSYTGVDSPLHF	TGTGCCAGCAGTTATACAGGGGTGGATTCACCCCTCCACTTT
-	TRBV30	TRBJ1-6	-	CAWCPGGNSPLHF	TGTGCCTGGTGCCCGGGTGGGAATTCACCCCTCCACTTT
-	TRBV18	TRBJ2-2	-	CASSKLILGAYTGELFF	TGTGCCAGCTCAAAGCTCATCCTTGGAGCGTACACCGGGGAGCTGTTTTTT
-	TRBV9	TRBJ2-5	TRBD2	CASSSTSGRHQETQYF	TGTGCCAGCAGCTCCACTAGCGGAAGACACCAAGAGACCCAGTACTTC
-	TRBV9	TRBJ2-1	TRBD2	CASSPETSGSLGQFF	TGTGCCAGCAGCCCCGAGACTAGCGGGAGTTTAGGGCAGTTCTTC
few	TRBV5-4	TRBJ2-7	-	CASSKDSSYEQYF	TGTGCCAGCAGCAAGGACAGCTCCTACGAGCAGTACTTC
-	TRBV19	TRBJ1-4	-	CASSHVGGNEKLFF	TGTGCCAGTAGCCACGTGGGAGGGAATGAAAAACTGTTTTTT
once	TRBV9	TRBJ2-7	-	CASSVRSPPSYEQYF	TGTGCCAGCAGCGTCAGGTCCCCCCCATCCTACGAGCAGTACTTC
-	TRBV6-5	TRBJ1-6	TRBD1	CASRVRGRDSPLHF	TGTGCCAGCAGAGTAAGGGGGCGGGATTCACCCCTCCACTTT
-	TRBV5-6	TRBJ1-2	TRBD1	CASSSPDRVVGYTF	TGTGCCAGCAGCTCGCCGGACAGGGTAGTTGGCTACACCTTC
few	TRBV19	TRBJ1-3	-	CASSQETANTIYF	TGTGCCAGTAGCCAAGAGACAGCAAACACCATATATTTT